The TCR beta chain under discussion was sequenced for a study of blood T cell repertoires in COVID-19. Study details: Samples representing acute and convalescent COVID-19 were sourced from the United States, Italy and Spain. T cells, B-cell-depleted T cells, or PBMCs supplied cDNA or gDNA.

V lost 6 bases to trimming and J lost 2 bases; unmatched junction nucleotides: 12. The CDR3 totals 16 residues. Looked up from germline, CDR1 is SNHLY and CDR2 is FYNNEI. TCRdb's table, derived via immunoSEQ multiplex PCR, lists solely in-frame clones and lacks some. The sample yields under 500,000 clones, around 89% seen once. The receptor's source is a woman younger than 45 with acute or convalescent COVID-19. The sequencing sample was made of peripheral blood. V and J are TRBV2 and TRBJ1-1; 7 nucleotides line up with TRBD1. The CDR3 loop reads CASRDRALSPNTEAFF. DNA for the CDR3: TGTGCCAGCAGAGACAGGGCCCTAAGTCCTAACACTGAAGCTTTCTTT.